The 3 T cell receptor beta chains in this list originate from one sample, sequenced in a study of T cells in Graves' hyperthyroidism and ophthalmopathy. Amplification of TCR beta CDR3 regions used RNA as the template. When the TCR CDR3 underwent first-round RT-PCR, the HTBI primer set was used. TCRdb reprocessed the multiplex PCR reads with MiXCR, giving one entry per CDR3 protein. The sample holds hundreds of thousands of distinct CDR3 sequences, about 15% seen once. The material sequenced was blood. Receptor source: a young woman with Graves' hyperthyroidism.

This clonotype came up many times. The chain combines TRBV2 with TRBJ2-2; D possibly corresponds to TRBD1 (5 bases). CDR3 length: 14 residues. Germline loops: CDR1 SNHLY, CDR2 FYNNEI. Trimming removed 4 bases at V and 1 base at J, with 7 bases between. The CDR3 nucleotides read TGTGCCAGCAGTGTAGACAGGAACACCGGGGAGCTGTTTTTT. It codes for CASSVDRNTGELFF.

This chain joins TRBV13 and TRBJ2-7; D is ambiguous. V lost 0 bases and J lost 0, with 18 bases in between. The CDR3 is 18 amino acids. Germline assignment: CDR1 PRHDT and CDR2 FYEKMQ (reference sequence). The CDR3 is CASSLGKGRPISSYEQYF. CDR3 sequence (DNA): TGTGCCAGCAGCTTAGGCAAAGGACGGCCGATTAGCTCCTACGAGCAGTACTTC.

V usage is TRBV30 and J usage is TRBJ2-3, with no clear D. The CDR3 is 12 residues long. V was clipped by 3 bases and J by 6 bases, with 10 bases between them. CDR1 and CDR2 (germline): GTSNPN, SVGIG (reference sequence). This chain's CDR3 is CAWSHSADTQYF. The CDR3 DNA reads TGTGCCTGGAGCCACTCAGCGGATACGCAGTATTTT.